The 31 T cell receptor beta chains reported below all come from one sample, sequenced in a study of neurological immune-mediated disorders (dated by TCRdb to the late 2010s). Library preparation used 5' RACE. Reads for this sample came from an Illumina HiSeq 2500. Using fastp trimming at Q25 and MiXCR clonotype assembly, TCRdb reanalyzed the public sequencing data and kept in-frame beta chains. Each entry is one CDR3 protein sequence, shown with its most common DNA and genes. The sample table lists about 80,000 distinct CDR3 sequences, about 5% of them with a count of one. The ten largest clones capture about 2.4% of the sample. Source material: PBMCs. The receptors derive from a woman aged 25 to 39 with multiple sclerosis.

This clonotype was found many times. The V call is TRBV12-3 or TRBV12-4, the J call TRBJ1-1; D perhaps matches TRBD1 (6 bases). The CDR3 is 12 amino acids. Trimming left V 6 bases short and J 10 bases short, with 15 bases between. The CDR3 is CASSQRGSGAFF. CDR3 DNA sequence: TGTGCCAGCAGCCAGAGGGGGAGCGGAGCTTTCTTT.

This clonotype appeared many times. The chain combines TRBV7-9 with TRBJ2-1, with a weak D call TRBD2 (5 bases). The V gene lost 0 bases and the J gene lost 1 base, with 10 bases spanning the gap. The germline V gene encodes CDR1 SEHNR and CDR2 FQNEAQ (reference sequence). This CDR3 contains 16 residues. CDR3 protein: CASSLAWGVSYNEQFF. CDR3 nucleotides: TGTGCCAGCAGCTTAGCTTGGGGAGTGTCCTACAATGAGCAGTTCTTC.

This chain links TRBV10-3 with TRBJ1-2, with TRBD1 matching 7 bases. This CDR3 contains 12 residues. Trimming removed 10 bases from V and 3 bases from J; junction bases left unmatched: 5. Germline-derived CDR1 and CDR2 are ENHRY and SYGVKD. The CDR3 DNA reads as TGTGCCACTGGGGACAGCTACTATGGCTACACCTTC. Amino acid sequence: CATGDSYYGYTF.

This clonotype was detected many times. V is TRBV7-7 and J is TRBJ2-2; perhaps TRBD1 as D (6 bases). This CDR3 spans 14 amino acids. The V end was cut by 5 bases, the J end by 1 base, with 8 bases between. The germline gives CDR1 SSHAT, CDR2 FNYEAQ (reference sequence). As DNA, the CDR3 is TGTGCCAGCAGCCGGACAGTGAACACCGGGGAGCTGTTTTTT. This translates into CASSRTVNTGELFF.

The rearrangement links TRBV2 to TRBJ2-7; 8 positions match TRBD2. The junction had 5 bases not matched to a gene; V was cut back by 6 bases and J by 4 bases. Per the germline V gene, CDR1 is SNHLY and CDR2 is FYNNEI. The CDR3 loop spans 13 amino acids. The CDR3: CASRPGGPYEQYF. The CDR3 nucleotides read TGTGCCAGCAGGCCGGGAGGGCCTTACGAGCAGTACTTC.

This clonotype showed up many times. The CDR3 loop is CASSLGYQETQYF. The CDR3 DNA is TGTGCCAGCAGCTTAGGGTACCAAGAGACCCAGTACTTC. The chain links TRBV7-8 to TRBJ2-5; D is unresolved. Germline-derived CDR1 and CDR2 are SGHVS and FQNEAQ. V gave up 1 base and J gave up 0 bases, with 3 bases separating them. The length of the CDR3 is 13 residues.

This clonotype was observed many times. V is TRBV7-3 and J is TRBJ2-5; a weak D match, TRBD2 (7 bases). Trimming took off 0 bases at V and 2 bases at J, with 10 bases between the two ends. Germline CDR1 reads SGHTA; CDR2 reads FQGTGA. CDR3 length: 15 residues. Written as DNA, the CDR3 is TGTGCCAGCAGCTTAACCGCGGGGGCACAAGAGACCCAGTACTTC. It specifies CASSLTAGAQETQYF.

The table lists this clonotype with many counts. The gene calls are TRBV6-1 and TRBJ2-5, with D unresolved. CDR3 length equals 12 residues. The V end was cut by 4 bases, the J end by 6 bases, with 9 bases between. The V gene's germline CDR1 is MNHNS and CDR2 SASEGT. CDR3 sequence: CASSATEQTQYF. For the CDR3, the DNA is TGTGCCAGCAGTGCTACCGAGCAGACCCAGTACTTC.

This clonotype was counted only a few times. The rearrangement joins TRBV9 to TRBJ2-5, with 8 bases that match TRBD2. Losses at the gene ends were 0 bases for V and 0 bases for J; bases not matched to a gene: 7. This CDR3 comprises 17 residues. Germline V gene lookup returns CDR1 SGDLS and CDR2 YYNGEE. This chain's CDR3 is CASSVASAGGHQETQYF. The CDR3 coding sequence is TGTGCCAGCAGCGTAGCGTCTGCGGGGGGCCACCAAGAGACCCAGTACTTC.

To note about this clonotype: This may arise from a read error, as a much more abundant clone is one base away. The chain uses TRBV5-5 and TRBJ2-3; the match to TRBD1 covers 8 bases. The length of the CDR3 is 16 residues. In germline, CDR1 is SGHKS, CDR2 YYEKEE (reference sequence). The CDR3 region is CASSKGQGLSTDKQYF. The CDR3 coding sequence is TGTGCCAGCAGCAAAGGACAGGGATTGAGCACAGATAAGCAGTATTTT.

This clonotype appeared many times. The chain joins TRBV6-5 to TRBJ2-7, with D perhaps TRBD1 (5 bases). The CDR3 runs to 15 residues. Trimming removed 0 bases at V and 2 bases at J, with 11 bases between. Germline V gives CDR1 MNHEY, CDR2 SVGAGI. The CDR3 is CASSYSPTDTYEQYF. For the CDR3, the DNA is TGTGCCAGCAGTTACTCTCCGACAGATACCTACGAGCAGTACTTC.

There are many counts of this clonotype. The chain couples TRBV20-1 to TRBJ2-2, with a tentative D call TRBD1 (5 bases). Deletions cut 5 bases from V and 4 bases from J, with 17 bases between. The CDR3 consists of 15 residues. Germline CDR1 DFQATT, CDR2 SNEGSKA (reference sequence). DNA of the CDR3: TGCAGTGCTGCCCGGGCAGGGTGGGCCACCGGGGAGCTGTTTTTT. Protein product: CSAARAGWATGELFF.

Ten or more counts support this clonotype. The rearrangement links TRBV20-1 to TRBJ2-5; D not certain. CDR3 length: 16 amino acids. CDR1 is DFQATT and CDR2 is SNEGSKA in the germline V gene (reference sequence). Trimming took 0 bases from V and 1 from J, leaving 15 bases between them. The chain's CDR3 is CSARDSSRPLQETQYF. Here the CDR3 DNA reads TGCAGTGCTAGAGATAGCTCGCGCCCCCTCCAAGAGACCCAGTACTTC.

Comment on this clonotype: Since the CDR3 does not end with the conserved phenylalanine or tryptophan, this likely comes from a read error. The chain couples TRBV29-1 to TRBJ2-1; D may be TRBD1 (7 bases). Germline V gene lookup returns CDR1 SQVTM and CDR2 ANQGSEA. This CDR3 has 12 residues. V was shortened by 6 bases and J by 6 bases, with 12 bases between the two germline ends. CDR3 coding DNA: TGCAGCGTCCACAGGGGAGGCAATGAGCAGTTCAAC. This encodes CSVHRGGNEQFN.

This clonotype came up a few times. This chain uses TRBV2 with TRBJ2-1, with D possibly called TRBD1 or TRBD2 (5 bases each). Germline V lookup: CDR1 SNHLY, CDR2 FYNNEI. V was cut by 5 bases and J by 3 bases, with 14 bases left in between. The CDR3 spans 15 residues. This CDR3 reads CASSPGRGIYNEQFF. The CDR3 DNA reads as TGTGCCAGCAGTCCCGGCCGGGGCATCTACAATGAGCAGTTCTTC.

This clonotype was detected ten times or more. The rearrangement links TRBV15 to TRBJ2-1; D is possibly TRBD1 (5 bases). The CDR3 runs to 14 residues. V lost 2 bases, J lost 4 bases, and 9 bases lay in between. CDR1 is LNHNV, CDR2 YYDKDF, per germline (reference sequence). The CDR3 is CATSRPREYNEQFF. DNA of the CDR3: TGTGCCACCAGCAGACCCAGGGAATACAATGAGCAGTTCTTC.

About this clonotype itself: The junction differs from germline at one of its ends, possibly a read error. CDR3 residues: CDISTDDYEQYF. CDR3 nucleotide sequence: TGTGACATCAGCACGGATGACTACGAGCAGTACTTC. This rearrangement joins TRBV10-3 to TRBJ2-7; D ambiguous. The CDR3 contains 12 residues. The germline V gene encodes CDR1 ENHRY and CDR2 SYGVKD.

In this sample, this clonotype turned up many times. The chain has TRBV4-1 and TRBJ2-1; tentatively, D is TRBD1 (5 bases). Germline V gene lookup returns CDR1 MGHRA and CDR2 YSYEKL. Trimming cost V 0 bases and J 9 bases, with 15 bases left between them. CDR3 length equals 15 residues. CDR3 nucleotides: TGCGCCAGCAGCCAAGAAGTCACAGGCGCTATTGAGCAGTTCTTC. Amino acid sequence: CASSQEVTGAIEQFF.

This clonotype was counted many times. The V and J genes are TRBV7-3 and TRBJ2-5; 11 bases agree with TRBD2. In germline, CDR1 is SGHTA, CDR2 FQGTGA. The length of the CDR3 is 15 residues. After removal of 5 bases from V and 4 bases from J, the junction contained 6 bases not matched to a gene. The CDR3 bases are TGTGCCAGCAGCGTAGCGGGGGGGCCGGGAGAGACCCAGTACTTC. Translated, it gives CASSVAGGPGETQYF.

This clonotype was seen many times. The chain employs TRBV7-8 and TRBJ2-6; D is undetermined. The CDR3 loop spans 14 amino acids. Deletions cut 1 base from V and 0 bases from J, with 1 base between. Germline V lookup: CDR1 SGHVS, CDR2 FQNEAQ. CDR3 bases: TGTGCCAGCAGCTTAGTCTCTGGGGCCAACGTCCTGACTTTC. Protein product: CASSLVSGANVLTF.

This clonotype has at least ten counts. This chain links TRBV12-5 with TRBJ2-1; the D gene is possibly TRBD2 (6 bases). V lost 4 bases and J 16 bases, leaving 20 bases between the germline ends. The germline V gene encodes CDR1 LGHNT and CDR2 FRNRAP. The CDR3 loop spans 13 amino acids. The CDR3 sequence: CASGSATRRAQFF. Here the CDR3 DNA reads TGTGCTAGTGGTTCGGCGACTAGGCGGGCTCAATTCTTC.

This clonotype was observed many times. The V gene is TRBV25-1, the J gene TRBJ1-2; 7 nucleotides agree with TRBD1. Germline V gene lookup returns CDR1 MGHDK and CDR2 SYGVNS. Trimming at V came to 1 base and at J to 7 bases, leaving 9 bases not matched to a gene. The CDR3 is 15 residues long. The CDR3 protein is CASSESVQGVGGYTF. CDR3 DNA: TGTGCCAGCAGTGAATCCGTCCAGGGGGTTGGTGGCTACACCTTC.

This chain uses TRBV5-1 with TRBJ1-1, with TRBD1 matching over 9 bases. Germline values: CDR1 SGHRS, CDR2 YFSETQ. The CDR3 runs 17 residues. V was pared by 5 bases and J by 0 bases, with 11 bases of the junction left unmatched. The CDR3 sequence is CASRSGTGTYLNTEAFF. The CDR3 coding sequence is TGCGCCAGCAGATCCGGGACAGGGACATATTTGAACACTGAAGCTTTCTTT.

This clonotype was counted at least ten times. This rearrangement joins TRBV12-3 or TRBV12-4 to TRBJ1-1; D is unclear. Trimming stripped 5 bases from V and 0 bases from J, with 7 bases between. There are 13 residues in the CDR3. The CDR3 reads CASSLSLNTEAFF. CDR3 nucleotides: TGTGCCAGCAGTCTCTCACTGAACACTGAAGCTTTCTTT.

This clonotype has more than one count but fewer than ten. The junction departs from germline at one end; a sequencing error may be responsible. This sequence joins TRBV9 and TRBJ2-7; 11 bases map to TRBD2. The V gene's germline CDR1 is SGDLS and CDR2 YYNGEE. The CDR3 loop spans 14 amino acids. The CDR3 protein is CTSSGGLAGYEQYF. CDR3 in DNA: TGTACCAGCAGCGGTGGACTAGCGGGCTACGAGCAGTACTTC.

This clonotype was found many times. The rearrangement links TRBV10-3 to TRBJ2-1, with TRBD2 matching 14 bases. This CDR3 has 14 amino acids. J lost 7 bases, V lost 6 bases, and 2 bases had no gene match. The germline V gene has CDR1 ENHRY and CDR2 SYGVKD. CDR3: CAISGTSGRNEQFF. The CDR3 DNA reads TGTGCCATCAGCGGGACTAGCGGGAGAAATGAGCAGTTCTTC.

The sample holds many counts of this clonotype. The chain links TRBV20-1 to TRBJ2-1; no clear D gene. Germline loops: CDR1 DFQATT, CDR2 SNEGSKA (reference sequence). V was pared by 5 bases and J by 6 bases, with 11 bases between. CDR3 length: 12 amino acids. This chain's CDR3 is CSAYKDGNEQFF. The DNA for the CDR3 is TGCAGTGCTTACAAGGACGGCAATGAGCAGTTCTTC.

The CDR3 spells CAWSLPGGVHEQFF. The CDR3 coding sequence is TGTGCCTGGAGTTTGCCCGGTGGGGTCCATGAGCAGTTCTTC. The chain joins TRBV30 to TRBJ2-1; D uncertain. The CDR3 consists of 14 residues. V was pared by 2 bases and J by 8 bases, with 16 bases between. The germline CDR1 and CDR2 sequences are GTSNPN and SVGIG (reference sequence).

There are many counts of this clonotype. This chain links TRBV28 with TRBJ2-3; D is uncertain. The CDR3 extends over 12 amino acids. Germline loops: CDR1 MDHEN, CDR2 SYDVKM. V was pared by 7 bases and J by 0 bases, with 5 bases between. CDR3 bases: TGTGCCAGCATGGACAGCACAGATACGCAGTATTTT. This codes for CASMDSTDTQYF.

This clonotype occurred a few times. V and J are TRBV14 and TRBJ1-1; no definite D call. The V and J ends lost 5 bases and 2 bases respectively, with 9 bases between them. The CDR3 runs 13 residues. The germline V gene encodes CDR1 SGHDN and CDR2 FVKESK. This chain's CDR3 is CASSDGINTEAFF. The CDR3 DNA sequence: TGTGCCAGCAGCGACGGGATCAACACTGAAGCTTTCTTT.

This clonotype was recorded at least ten times. V usage is TRBV5-1 and J usage is TRBJ2-3, with 10 bases lining up with TRBD2. The trim removed 10 bases at V and 5 bases at J, leaving 10 bases unmatched. Germline-derived CDR1 and CDR2 are SGHRS and YFSETQ. The CDR3 has 14 residues. The CDR3 nucleotides read TGCGCCGGTAAACTAGCGGGACCCGGAGATACGCAGTATTTT. It yields the protein CAGKLAGPGDTQYF.